This T cell receptor beta chain was sequenced for a study of fetal regulatory T cell absence and autoimmunity. As for the study in general: Exocrine pancreas autoimmunity occurred in IPEX patients lacking clinical diabetes.

This CDR3 comprises 12 residues. The assay was run at survey level. Produced via immunoSEQ multiplex PCR; TCRdb's table is partial and in-frame only. The sample has about 95,000 clones, about 78% seen once. Study findings and constraints: In IPEX, the enrichment was taken to support antigen-driven autoimmunity before birth. Pancreas TCRs were oligoclonally enriched versus cord blood, some clones over 80-fold.

Turning to this clone: Antigen: not known.

This sequence originates from a male donor with IPEX syndrome. The sample was pancreas tissue. This chain connects TRBV21-1 to TRBJ2-4; TRBD1, the D gene given by the table, was not confirmed from the DNA. TRBV21-1 is tagged as a pseudogene. The CDR3: CASSNRTDIQYF. In DNA form, the CDR3 reads TGTGCCAGCAGCAATAGGACAGACATTCAGTACTTC.